These T cell receptor beta chains were read from a single sample in a study of T-cell reconstitution after alpha-beta-depleted transplantation in children. TCRdb ran MiXCR on the PCR reads and lists one entry per CDR3 protein. Here the sample spans 250,000 to 300,000 distinct CDR3 sequences, roughly 8.2% being singletons. Sequenced material: peripheral blood, taken 360 days after TCRalphabeta/CD19-depleted stem cell transplant. All receptors derive from a female patient between 2 and 10 years old who had a stem cell transplant for Fanconi anemia, so the T cells may come from the graft donor. Both conserved end residues are part of each CDR3. The order of the fields is D gene, J gene, clone size, V gene, CDR3 protein, CDR3 DNA. A D gene is named only where the DNA matches it firmly. The size field is filled for only some rows; it gives once, few, many or a size class.

D: NA; J: TRBJ1-1; size: NA; V: TRBV14; CDR3: CASTRGPGEDTEAFF; DNA: TGTGCCAGCACCAGGGGACCAGGGGAGGACACTGAAGCTTTCTTT
D: NA; J: TRBJ1-2; size: few; V: TRBV7-9; CDR3: CASSLLAAGGKFGYTF; DNA: TGTGCCAGCAGTCTCCTAGCCGCCGGGGGGAAATTTGGCTACACCTTC
D: NA; J: TRBJ2-1; size: many; V: TRBV11-2; CDR3: CASSLWQINNEQFF; DNA: TGTGCCAGCAGCTTATGGCAGATCAACAATGAGCAGTTCTTC
D: NA; J: TRBJ1-5; size: NA; V: TRBV4-3; CDR3: CASSPRHPSNQPQHF; DNA: TGCGCCAGCAGCCCTCGACACCCAAGCAATCAGCCCCAGCATTTT
D: NA; J: TRBJ1-5; size: many; V: TRBV5-1; CDR3: CASSPGFNQPQHF; DNA: TGCGCCAGCAGCCCAGGTTTCAATCAGCCCCAGCATTTT
D: NA; J: TRBJ2-3; size: few; V: TRBV27; CDR3: CAIQTGDTQYF; DNA: TGTGCCATACAAACGGGGGATACGCAGTATTTT
D: TRBD2; J: TRBJ2-7; size: many; V: TRBV20-1; CDR3: CSASNPSGITYEQYF; DNA: TGCAGTGCATCGAACCCGAGCGGGATCACCTACGAGCAGTACTTC
D: NA; J: TRBJ2-2; size: many; V: TRBV12-3/TRBV12-4; CDR3: CASSVWASDTGELFF; DNA: TGTGCCAGCAGTGTTTGGGCCTCGGACACCGGGGAGCTGTTTTTT
D: NA; J: TRBJ1-3; size: many; V: TRBV20-1; CDR3: CSAGIISGPGNTIYF; DNA: TGCAGTGCAGGGATAATCTCGGGTCCTGGAAACACCATATATTTT
D: NA; J: TRBJ2-5; size: many; V: TRBV7-7; CDR3: CASSPDLRETQYF; DNA: TGTGCCAGCAGTCCTGATTTGCGGGAGACCCAGTACTTC
D: NA; J: TRBJ2-3; size: NA; V: TRBV18; CDR3: CASSPGVSTDTQYF; DNA: TGTGCCAGCTCACCAGGCGTGAGCACAGATACGCAGTATTTT
D: NA; J: TRBJ2-3; size: many; V: TRBV18; CDR3: CASSPPGGDKDTQYF; DNA: TGTGCCAGCTCACCACCCGGAGGGGACAAAGATACGCAGTATTTT
D: TRBD1; J: TRBJ1-5; size: many; V: TRBV6-2/TRBV6-3; CDR3: CASRITGAGGQPQHF; DNA: TGTGCCAGCAGGATCACAGGGGCAGGCGGTCAGCCCCAGCATTTT
D: NA; J: TRBJ1-1; size: NA; V: TRBV9; CDR3: CASSVLDGQTAEAFF; DNA: TGTGCCAGCAGCGTATTGGACGGACAGACCGCTGAAGCTTTCTTT
D: NA; J: TRBJ1-1; size: few; V: TRBV6-1; CDR3: CASSDLQYTEAFF; DNA: TGTGCCAGCAGTGACTTACAGTACACTGAAGCTTTCTTT
D: NA; J: TRBJ2-7; size: NA; V: TRBV2; CDR3: CASSPQFEQYF; DNA: TGTGCCAGCAGTCCTCAGTTCGAGCAGTACTTC
D: NA; J: TRBJ2-7; size: few; V: TRBV2; CDR3: CASRDQGPSYEQYF; DNA: TGTGCCAGCAGAGACCAGGGACCATCCTACGAGCAGTACTTC
D: NA; J: TRBJ1-4; size: many; V: TRBV20-1; CDR3: CSAIPHGQGELFF; DNA: TGCAGTGCTATTCCCCACGGGCAGGGAGAACTGTTTTTT
D: NA; J: TRBJ2-2; size: few; V: TRBV3-1; CDR3: CASSRNSETGELFF; DNA: TGTGCCAGCAGCCGCAACAGTGAGACCGGGGAGCTGTTTTTT
D: NA; J: TRBJ2-7; size: NA; V: TRBV7-8; CDR3: CASSLGGPGQKDYEQYF; DNA: TGTGCCAGCAGCTTAGGGGGACCGGGACAAAAGGACTACGAGCAGTACTTC
D: NA; J: TRBJ2-7; size: many; V: TRBV7-9; CDR3: CASSSWTDSYEQYF; DNA: TGTGCCAGCAGCTCGTGGACGGATTCCTACGAGCAGTACTTC
D: NA; J: TRBJ1-1; size: many; V: TRBV29-1; CDR3: CSVGQGRTEAFF; DNA: TGCAGCGTCGGCCAGGGCAGAACTGAAGCTTTCTTT
D: NA; J: TRBJ1-1; size: many; V: TRBV27; CDR3: CASRDSLNTEAFF; DNA: TGTGCCAGCAGGGACAGCCTGAACACTGAAGCTTTCTTT
D: NA; J: TRBJ2-3; size: many; V: TRBV7-2; CDR3: CASSLGGGAADTQYF; DNA: TGTGCCAGCAGCTTGGGTGGAGGGGCTGCAGATACGCAGTATTTT
D: TRBD1; J: TRBJ2-1; size: NA; V: TRBV7-9; CDR3: CASSLIGQGNNEQFF; DNA: TGTGCCAGCAGCTTAATAGGACAGGGTAACAATGAGCAGTTCTTC
D: NA; J: TRBJ2-5; size: many; V: TRBV4-2; CDR3: CASSQVARTEETQYF; DNA: TGTGCCAGCAGCCAAGTCGCTCGGACAGAAGAGACCCAGTACTTC
D: NA; J: TRBJ1-1; size: many; V: TRBV7-2; CDR3: CASSRPGPLNTEAFF; DNA: TGTGCCAGCAGCCGCCCGGGACCTTTGAACACTGAAGCTTTCTTT
D: NA; J: TRBJ2-1; size: few; V: TRBV6-2/TRBV6-3; CDR3: CASSSPMGVLNPYNEQFF; DNA: TGTGCCAGCAGTTCCCCCATGGGTGTCCTCAATCCCTACAATGAGCAGTTCTTC
D: NA; J: TRBJ2-2; size: NA; V: TRBV5-1; CDR3: CASSLSQGPTGELFF; DNA: TGCGCCAGCAGCCTGTCCCAGGGGCCCACCGGGGAGCTGTTTTTT
D: TRBD1; J: TRBJ2-1; size: many; V: TRBV6-5; CDR3: CASSYGGQGANEQFF; DNA: TGTGCCAGCAGTTACGGGGGACAGGGGGCCAATGAGCAGTTCTTC
D: NA; J: TRBJ2-2; size: many; V: TRBV4-1; CDR3: CASSQASANTGELFF; DNA: TGCGCCAGCAGCCAAGCTAGCGCGAACACCGGGGAGCTGTTTTTT
D: TRBD1; J: TRBJ1-4; size: NA; V: TRBV5-1; CDR3: CASSPRSRGDEKLFF; DNA: TGCGCCAGCAGCCCGAGGTCCAGGGGGGATGAAAAACTGTTTTTT